The rows below give T cell receptor beta chains drawn from one sample of a study of regulatory T cells in long-lasting Graves disease. Via MiXCR, TCRdb re-called the multiplex PCR reads, giving one row per CDR3 protein. The table lists 300,000 to 450,000 distinct CDR3 sequences, 15% to 18% of them singletons. The source was peripheral blood mononuclear cells (PBMCs), collected at new diagnosis, from a patient treated with antithyroid drugs. These receptor sequences come from a female donor with Graves disease. Each CDR3 is given with its conserved first and last residue. Each record gives: V gene, clone size, D gene, J gene, CDR3 DNA, CDR3 protein. A D gene is named only where the DNA matches it firmly. Clone size appears in some rows only: once, few, many, or a class for an expanded clone.

V gene: TRBV7-6
clone size: many
D gene: NA
J gene: TRBJ2-2
CDR3 DNA: TGTGCCAGCAGCTTAGCCCGCGTAAACACCGGGGAGCTGTTTTTT
CDR3 protein: CASSLARVNTGELFF

V gene: TRBV6-1
clone size: few
D gene: NA
J gene: TRBJ2-7
CDR3 DNA: TGTGCCAGCCGTAGCGGAAGCTTCTACGAGCAGTACTTC
CDR3 protein: CASRSGSFYEQYF

V gene: TRBV7-9
clone size: many
D gene: NA
J gene: TRBJ2-5
CDR3 DNA: TGTGCCAGCAGCTTAGGCTTAGGGAATTCTCGAAACCAAGAGACCCAGTACTTC
CDR3 protein: CASSLGLGNSRNQETQYF

V gene: TRBV7-9
clone size: NA
D gene: NA
J gene: TRBJ1-2
CDR3 DNA: TGTGCCAGCAGCGCCCCGGACCTCCACTTC
CDR3 protein: CASSAPDLHF

V gene: TRBV6-1
clone size: few
D gene: TRBD1
J gene: TRBJ2-7
CDR3 DNA: TGTGCCAGCATTCAGGGACAGGGGCCCTACGAGCAGTACTTC
CDR3 protein: CASIQGQGPYEQYF

V gene: TRBV9
clone size: many
D gene: NA
J gene: TRBJ1-2
CDR3 DNA: TGTGCCAGCAGCCTCTCAGGGGAGGAGGGCTACACCTTC
CDR3 protein: CASSLSGEEGYTF

V gene: TRBV7-2
clone size: many
D gene: NA
J gene: TRBJ2-3
CDR3 DNA: TGTGCCAGCAGCTCACCCTCCGGACAGCGATGGGCAGATACGCAGTATTTT
CDR3 protein: CASSSPSGQRWADTQYF

V gene: TRBV29-1
clone size: many
D gene: TRBD1
J gene: TRBJ2-2
CDR3 DNA: TGCTCCTTGACAGGGGCCCTTGCGGGGACCGGGGAGCTGTTTTTT
CDR3 protein: CSLTGALAGTGELFF

V gene: TRBV12-5
clone size: many
D gene: NA
J gene: TRBJ2-1
CDR3 DNA: TGTGCTAGTGGTTTGGTACAAACGGGAGTCGGAGATGAGCAGTTCTTC
CDR3 protein: CASGLVQTGVGDEQFF

V gene: TRBV20-1
clone size: NA
D gene: NA
J gene: TRBJ1-1
CDR3 DNA: TGCAGCCCCAGACCCCCCAGGGAGGACACTGAAGCTTTCTTT
CDR3 protein: CSPRPPREDTEAFF

V gene: TRBV28
clone size: many
D gene: NA
J gene: TRBJ1-1
CDR3 DNA: TGTGCCAGCAGTGCCACTTTGGGGGGGATTGAAGCTTTCTTT
CDR3 protein: CASSATLGGIEAFF

V gene: TRBV7-2
clone size: few
D gene: NA
J gene: TRBJ1-2
CDR3 DNA: TGTGCCAGCAGCTCCACGACGATGACAGTAACTACCATATGGGGCTACACCTTC
CDR3 protein: CASSSTTMTVTTIWGYTF

V gene: TRBV5-1
clone size: many
D gene: TRBD1
J gene: TRBJ2-1
CDR3 DNA: TGCGCCAGCAGCGACCGGACAGGGCGGAATGAGCAGTTCTTC
CDR3 protein: CASSDRTGRNEQFF

V gene: TRBV11-1
clone size: many
D gene: NA
J gene: TRBJ1-1
CDR3 DNA: TGTGCCAGCAGCTTATCGCCAGATTGGGACACTGAAGCTTTCTTT
CDR3 protein: CASSLSPDWDTEAFF

V gene: TRBV12-3/TRBV12-4
clone size: many
D gene: NA
J gene: TRBJ1-1
CDR3 DNA: TGTGCCAGCAGGCTGACGGTGCCGAACACTGAAGCTTTCTTT
CDR3 protein: CASRLTVPNTEAFF

V gene: TRBV7-9
clone size: once
D gene: TRBD1
J gene: TRBJ2-7
CDR3 DNA: TGTGCCAGCAGCTCGAGCCGGGACAGGGGGGTAGCTTACGAGCAGTACTTC
CDR3 protein: CASSSSRDRGVAYEQYF

V gene: TRBV2
clone size: many
D gene: NA
J gene: TRBJ2-3
CDR3 DNA: TGTGCCAGCAGGAAACAGGGCGCAGATACGCAGTATTTT
CDR3 protein: CASRKQGADTQYF

V gene: TRBV6-1
clone size: many
D gene: NA
J gene: TRBJ2-2
CDR3 DNA: TGTGCCAGCCTTACTAGACTATCCGGGGAGCTGTTTTTT
CDR3 protein: CASLTRLSGELFF

V gene: TRBV11-2
clone size: NA
D gene: TRBD1
J gene: TRBJ2-7
CDR3 DNA: TGTGCCAGCAGCTCCCTTCGGGACAGGGTGTTTCAGGAGCAGTACTTC
CDR3 protein: CASSSLRDRVFQEQYF

V gene: TRBV6-1
clone size: NA
D gene: NA
J gene: TRBJ2-3
CDR3 DNA: TGTGCCAGCAGACCCGGGCCTACTAGCACGGCGCAGTATTTT
CDR3 protein: CASRPGPTSTAQYF

V gene: TRBV12-3/TRBV12-4
clone size: many
D gene: TRBD2
J gene: TRBJ2-1
CDR3 DNA: TGTGCCAGCTCCCAAAGCGGGAGGAGCTACAATGAGCAGTTCTTC
CDR3 protein: CASSQSGRSYNEQFF

V gene: TRBV4-2
clone size: NA
D gene: TRBD1
J gene: TRBJ1-4
CDR3 DNA: TGTGCCAGCAGCCAAGATCCGGGACAGGGGAATGAAAAACTGTTTTTT
CDR3 protein: CASSQDPGQGNEKLFF

V gene: TRBV20-1
clone size: many
D gene: NA
J gene: TRBJ1-4
CDR3 DNA: TGCAGTGCTACAGACTGGGGGGAAAAACTGTTTTTT
CDR3 protein: CSATDWGEKLFF

V gene: TRBV5-1
clone size: few
D gene: NA
J gene: TRBJ2-7
CDR3 DNA: TGCGCCAGCGGCTTGGAAGGCAGGGCATTCTACGAGCAGTACTTC
CDR3 protein: CASGLEGRAFYEQYF

V gene: TRBV6-2/TRBV6-3
clone size: NA
D gene: TRBD1
J gene: TRBJ2-7
CDR3 DNA: TGTGCCAGCAGTTACGACGGGACAGCACTCTACGAGCAGTACTTC
CDR3 protein: CASSYDGTALYEQYF

V gene: TRBV12-5
clone size: NA
D gene: NA
J gene: TRBJ1-6
CDR3 DNA: TGTGCTAGTGGCCCAAATTCACCCCTCCACTTT
CDR3 protein: CASGPNSPLHF

V gene: TRBV3-1
clone size: many
D gene: NA
J gene: TRBJ1-1
CDR3 DNA: TGTGCCAGCAGCCAAGAGGACAGAGTGAACACTGAAGCTTTCTTT
CDR3 protein: CASSQEDRVNTEAFF

V gene: TRBV7-9
clone size: NA
D gene: NA
J gene: TRBJ1-4
CDR3 DNA: TGTGCCAGCGGGCGTGAGGATGAAAAACTGTTTTTT
CDR3 protein: CASGREDEKLFF

V gene: TRBV13
clone size: many
D gene: NA
J gene: TRBJ1-2
CDR3 DNA: TGTGCCAGCAGCTTAGGCTCGGAGACCCCTAACTATGGCTACACCTTC
CDR3 protein: CASSLGSETPNYGYTF

V gene: TRBV9
clone size: few
D gene: NA
J gene: TRBJ1-2
CDR3 DNA: TGTGCCAGCAGCGTAGTACCTTCCTATGGCTACACCTTC
CDR3 protein: CASSVVPSYGYTF

V gene: TRBV20-1
clone size: many
D gene: NA
J gene: TRBJ2-7
CDR3 DNA: TGCAGTGCTAGTATCCTAGCCCGCTACGAGCAGTACTTC
CDR3 protein: CSASILARYEQYF

V gene: TRBV5-1
clone size: many
D gene: TRBD2
J gene: TRBJ2-1
CDR3 DNA: TGCGCCAGCAGCAACCAGGAGCGGGGACCTTACAATGAGCAGTTCTTC
CDR3 protein: CASSNQERGPYNEQFF

V gene: TRBV27
clone size: many
D gene: NA
J gene: TRBJ1-2
CDR3 DNA: TGTGCCAGCAGTTTATCCCTCTCTCCCCACTATGGCTACACCTTC
CDR3 protein: CASSLSLSPHYGYTF

V gene: TRBV20-1
clone size: NA
D gene: NA
J gene: TRBJ2-2
CDR3 DNA: TGCAGTGCTAGGCGGGACATTCACACCGGGGAGCTGTTTTTT
CDR3 protein: CSARRDIHTGELFF

V gene: TRBV27
clone size: few
D gene: TRBD2
J gene: TRBJ2-1
CDR3 DNA: TGTGCCACCATGCGGGGGGGATCGGGGAGAGGGGAGCAGTTCTTC
CDR3 protein: CATMRGGSGRGEQFF

V gene: TRBV18
clone size: many
D gene: NA
J gene: TRBJ2-7
CDR3 DNA: TGTGCCAGCTCGGGTAGTCCCTCCTACGAGCAGTACTTC
CDR3 protein: CASSGSPSYEQYF

V gene: TRBV7-9
clone size: NA
D gene: NA
J gene: TRBJ1-1
CDR3 DNA: TGTGCCAGCAGCCTAGTCCTACCTGAAGCTTTCTTT
CDR3 protein: CASSLVLPEAFF

V gene: TRBV28
clone size: many
D gene: NA
J gene: TRBJ2-7
CDR3 DNA: TGTGCCAGTACCCCCCGGGACCGGTCGCTAGAGCAGTACTTC
CDR3 protein: CASTPRDRSLEQYF

V gene: TRBV10-3
clone size: few
D gene: NA
J gene: TRBJ1-5
CDR3 DNA: TGTGCCATCAGTAGCACTCCGAGACAGACGGGTCAGCCCCAGCATTTT
CDR3 protein: CAISSTPRQTGQPQHF

V gene: TRBV5-5
clone size: many
D gene: TRBD1
J gene: TRBJ2-7
CDR3 DNA: TGTGCCAGCAGCCCCCGGACAGGGTTTAATCGCGCCGAGCAGTACTTC
CDR3 protein: CASSPRTGFNRAEQYF

V gene: TRBV6-1
clone size: many
D gene: NA
J gene: TRBJ1-3
CDR3 DNA: TGTGCCAGCACCGTACGGGCTAGCTCTGGAAACACCATATATTTT
CDR3 protein: CASTVRASSGNTIYF

V gene: TRBV7-9
clone size: NA
D gene: TRBD2
J gene: TRBJ2-1
CDR3 DNA: TGTGCCAGCAGCTCGAAGGGAGGGGACAATGAGCAGTTCTTC
CDR3 protein: CASSSKGGDNEQFF

V gene: TRBV7-3
clone size: NA
D gene: TRBD1
J gene: TRBJ1-2
CDR3 DNA: TGTGCCAGCAGCTCGGGACAGGGTTTCGGCTACACCTTC
CDR3 protein: CASSSGQGFGYTF

V gene: TRBV3-1
clone size: many
D gene: NA
J gene: TRBJ2-7
CDR3 DNA: TGTGCCAGCAGCCAAGATGAGTGGGGTTCCTACGAGCAGTACTTC
CDR3 protein: CASSQDEWGSYEQYF

V gene: TRBV19
clone size: NA
D gene: NA
J gene: TRBJ1-1
CDR3 DNA: TGTGCCAGTATCGGGGACATGAACACTGAAGCTTTCTTT
CDR3 protein: CASIGDMNTEAFF

V gene: TRBV5-1
clone size: NA
D gene: NA
J gene: TRBJ1-2
CDR3 DNA: TGCGCCAGCAGCTCACCCACAGGGACCGTTGGCTACACCTTC
CDR3 protein: CASSSPTGTVGYTF

V gene: TRBV7-9
clone size: many
D gene: TRBD1
J gene: TRBJ2-7
CDR3 DNA: TGTGCCAGCAGCTCGTCCCTCCGGACAGGGGCCTACGAGCAGTACTTC
CDR3 protein: CASSSSLRTGAYEQYF

V gene: TRBV4-1
clone size: many
D gene: NA
J gene: TRBJ1-2
CDR3 DNA: TGCGCCAGCAGCCAAGATAGGCTGACCGTCAGGCCCTATGGCTACACCTTC
CDR3 protein: CASSQDRLTVRPYGYTF

V gene: TRBV10-2
clone size: many
D gene: TRBD1
J gene: TRBJ1-2
CDR3 DNA: TGCGCCAGCACCGAGGGACAGGCTAACTATGGCTACACCTTC
CDR3 protein: CASTEGQANYGYTF